The next 26 T cell receptor beta chains were all read from a single sample in a study of T cells in Graves' hyperthyroidism and ophthalmopathy. It was RNA transcripts that yielded the amplified TCR beta CDR3 regions. HTBI primers were the set used in a first-round RT-PCR of the TCR CDR3. TCRdb processed the multiplex PCR reads anew with MiXCR; each CDR3 protein has one entry. The sample consists of about 550,000 distinct CDR3 sequences, more than 20% of them appearing once. Specimen: blood. The receptors shown here come from a man younger than 30 with Graves' hyperthyroidism.

This clonotype was detected ten times or more. This chain uses TRBV2 with TRBJ1-5; D call uncertain. The CDR3 has 14 amino acids. V was cut by 2 bases and J by 6 bases, with 11 bases left in between. Germline CDR1 reads SNHLY; CDR2 reads FYNNEI. The CDR3 protein is CASSEREDSQPQHF. For the CDR3, the DNA is TGTGCCAGCAGTGAACGGGAGGATTCTCAGCCCCAGCATTTT.

This clonotype was observed a few times. This chain uses TRBV20-1 with TRBJ2-5, with 8 positions matching TRBD1. V shed 3 bases, J shed 5 bases, and the junction held 11 bases outside the gene matches. Germline CDR1 is DFQATT and CDR2 is SNEGSKA (reference sequence). The length of the CDR3 is 15 residues. The CDR3 region is CSARRGSGGLETQYF. CDR3 bases: TGCAGTGCTAGGAGAGGATCAGGGGGCCTCGAGACCCAGTACTTC.

This clonotype was recorded at least ten times. The CDR3: CASSFGQDAYGYTF. The CDR3 DNA follows: TGTGCCAGCAGTTTCGGACAGGATGCCTATGGCTACACCTTC. This rearrangement joins TRBV27 to TRBJ1-2, with 7 nucleotides matching TRBD1. The germline V gene has CDR1 MNHEY and CDR2 SMNVEV (reference sequence). Germline trimming cut 3 bases from V and 4 bases from J; bases unmatched to any gene: 5. This CDR3 contains 14 residues.

In this sample, this clonotype turned up many times. This chain uses TRBV5-1 with TRBJ1-1; D gene unclear. V was clipped by 5 bases and J by 1 base, with 9 bases between them. The CDR3 has 13 residues. CDR1 SGHRS and CDR2 YFSETQ come from the germline V gene. The CDR3: CASSIDPNTEAFF. CDR3 bases: TGCGCCAGCAGTATAGACCCGAACACTGAAGCTTTCTTT. Variable domain in full (rest from reference TRBV5-1 and TRBJ1-1): KAGVTQTPRYLIKTRGQQVTLSCSPISGHRSVSWYQQTPGQGLQFLFEYFSETQRNKGNFPGRFSGRQFSNSRSEMNVSTLELGDSALYLCASSIDPNTEAFFGQGTRLTVV.

This chain joins TRBV2 and TRBJ2-7, with D possibly being TRBD1 or TRBD2 (5 bases each). This CDR3 contains 14 residues. V lost 4 bases, J lost 0 bases, and 10 bases lay in between. Germline V gene sequence: CDR1 SNHLY, CDR2 FYNNEI. The CDR3 region has the DNA TGTGCCAGCAGTGCGGGGCGCTACTCCTACGAGCAGTACTTC. Protein: CASSAGRYSYEQYF.

V is TRBV19 and J is TRBJ1-5; 9 nucleotides agree with TRBD1. Germline values: CDR1 LNHDA, CDR2 SQIVND (reference sequence). The CDR3 contains 17 residues. V gave up 3 bases and J gave up 1 base; unmatched junction bases: 7. The CDR3 here is CASSITGQGRSNQPQHF. CDR3 bases: TGTGCCAGTAGTATCACCGGACAGGGGAGGAGCAATCAGCCCCAGCATTTT.

This clonotype was detected only once. V and J are TRBV6-5 and TRBJ1-2; unclear D gene. The germline V and J ends were trimmed by 2 bases and 4 bases, with 11 bases remaining between them. CDR1 is MNHEY and CDR2 is SVGAGI in the germline V gene. The length of the CDR3 is 14 residues. CDR3 DNA: TGTGCCAGCAGTTACAGGGTTCGTGGCTATGGCTACACCTTC. Protein sequence: CASSYRVRGYGYTF.

This clonotype was counted ten times or more. The chain recombines TRBV10-2 with TRBJ1-1; unclear D gene. The germline V and J ends were trimmed by 2 bases and 1 base, with 5 bases remaining between them. The germline V gene encodes CDR1 WSHSY and CDR2 SAAADI. The CDR3 consists of 13 residues. The CDR3 loop is CASSELWNTEAFF. As DNA, the CDR3 is TGCGCCAGCAGTGAGCTTTGGAACACTGAAGCTTTCTTT.

Many counts were recorded for this clonotype. J is TRBJ1-3 and V is TRBV28, with 10 nucleotides matching TRBD1. The germline gives CDR1 MDHEN, CDR2 SYDVKM. The CDR3 runs to 16 residues. The trim removed 6 bases at V and 3 bases at J, leaving 8 bases unmatched. CDR3 region: CASSPRQGANGNTIYF. The CDR3, as DNA: TGTGCCAGCAGCCCAAGACAGGGGGCAAATGGAAACACCATATATTTT. Full variable domain (remainder filled in from reference TRBV28 and TRBJ1-3): DVKVTQSSRYLVKRTGEKVFLECVQDMDHENMFWYRQDPGLGLRLIYFSYDVKMKEKGDIPEGYSVSREKKERFSLILESASTNQTSMYLCASSPRQGANGNTIYFGEGSWLTVV.

In its sample, this clonotype was seen many times. The CDR3 nucleotides are TGTGCCAGCAGTTTAGTGTGGGGGTTAAGTAATCAAGAGACCCAGTACTTC. This translates into CASSLVWGLSNQETQYF. The chain carries TRBV28 and TRBJ2-5; D is possibly TRBD1 or TRBD2 (5 bases each). CDR1 MDHEN and CDR2 SYDVKM come from the germline V gene. CDR3 length equals 17 residues. V was cut by 2 bases and J by 2 bases, with 18 bases left in between.

This clonotype appeared many times. The rearrangement joins TRBV11-2 to TRBJ1-2; a weak D match, TRBD1 (5 bases). Germline V CDR1 and CDR2: SGHAT, FQNNGV. The CDR3 totals 15 residues. V gave up 0 bases and J gave up 4 bases, with 12 bases separating them. CDR3 protein: CASSLDRRVGYGYTF. For the CDR3, the DNA is TGTGCCAGCAGCTTAGATCGCAGGGTTGGCTATGGCTACACCTTC.

At least ten counts were recorded for this clonotype. The chain employs TRBV27 and TRBJ1-2; no firm D call. This CDR3 contains 13 residues. From germline, CDR1 is MNHEY and CDR2 SMNVEV (reference sequence). V was shortened by 8 bases and J by 2 bases, with 12 bases between the two germline ends. The CDR3 region is CASAPGPNYGYTF. Here the CDR3 DNA reads TGTGCCAGCGCCCCAGGACCGAACTATGGCTACACCTTC.

This clonotype was counted only a few times. The chain links TRBV7-8 to TRBJ1-5; 7 positions agree with TRBD1. CDR3 length: 15 residues. Germline V gives CDR1 SGHVS, CDR2 FQNEAQ. The trim removed 1 base at V and 6 bases at J, leaving 6 bases unmatched. CDR3 region: CASSLELAGGQPQHF. CDR3 nucleotides: TGTGCCAGCAGCTTAGAATTGGCAGGGGGTCAGCCCCAGCATTTT.

Ten or more counts support this clonotype. This chain joins TRBV5-4 and TRBJ1-1; D possibly corresponds to TRBD1 (5 bases). CDR3 length: 13 amino acids. V lost 3 bases, J lost 1 base, and 7 bases lay in between. Germline assignment: CDR1 SGHNT and CDR2 YYREEE (reference sequence). The CDR3 region has the DNA TGTGCCAGCAGCTCAGGGTCGAACACTGAAGCTTTCTTT. Protein product: CASSSGSNTEAFF.

This clonotype showed up just a few times. The chain recombines TRBV29-1 with TRBJ1-1; no clear D. This CDR3 region has 15 residues. V was shortened by 1 base and J by 2 bases, with 14 bases between the two germline ends. Germline V gene sequence: CDR1 SQVTM, CDR2 ANQGSEA. For the CDR3, the DNA is TGCAGCGTTGAAGGGGGAGGAAGGGCCAACACTGAAGCTTTCTTT. Translation gives CSVEGGGRANTEAFF. Full variable domain (missing parts from reference TRBV29-1 and TRBJ1-1): SAVISQKPSRDICQRGTSLTIQCQVDSQVTMMFWYRQQPGQSLTLIATANQGSEATYESGFVIDKFPISRPNLTFSTLTVSNMSPEDSSIYLCSVEGGGRANTEAFFGQGTRLTVV.

The genes are TRBV3-1 and TRBJ1-2; D is undetermined. V dropped 2 bases and J dropped 7 bases, with 14 bases sitting between them. Per germline, CDR1 LGHDT and CDR2 YNNKEL (reference sequence). The CDR3 contains 14 residues. In DNA form, the CDR3 reads TGTGCCAGCAGCCAAAAACCCCCCAATGCTGGCTACACCTTC. The encoded protein is CASSQKPPNAGYTF. Looking up the rest from reference TRBV3-1 and TRBJ1-2 gives the full variable domain: DTAVSQTPKYLVTQMGNDKSIKCEQNLGHDTMYWYKQDSKKFLKIMFSYNNKELIINETVPNRFSPKSPDKAHLNLHINSLELGDSAVYFCASSQKPPNAGYTFGSGTRLTVV.

The chain combines TRBV7-2 with TRBJ1-3; D is unresolved. The CDR3 covers 16 residues. Germline lookup yields CDR1 SGHTA and CDR2 FQGNSA. The V and J ends lost 1 base and 0 bases respectively, with 10 bases between them. CDR3 DNA sequence: TGTGCCAGCAGCTTAGGTGCGGCGGGCTCTGGAAACACCATATATTTT. Translated: CASSLGAAGSGNTIYF.

The chain is built from TRBV9 and TRBJ1-1; no definite D call. The V and J ends lost 2 bases and 2 bases respectively, with 7 bases between them. The CDR3 has 13 amino acids. Germline lookup yields CDR1 SGDLS and CDR2 YYNGEE. CDR3 amino acids: CASSVLFNTEAFF. In DNA, the CDR3 is TGTGCCAGCAGCGTTCTCTTCAACACTGAAGCTTTCTTT.

In its sample, this clonotype was seen many times. The chain has TRBV6-5 and TRBJ1-2; D remains unclear. The germline gives CDR1 MNHEY, CDR2 SVGAGI. This CDR3 is built from 13 residues. V was shortened by 7 bases and J by 4 bases, with 13 bases between the two germline ends. CDR3 nucleotide sequence: TGTGCCAGCATCACGGCCTCACCCTATGGCTACACCTTC. It translates to CASITASPYGYTF.

This sequence joins TRBV15 and TRBJ1-5; D may be TRBD1 (5 bases). This CDR3 is built from 16 residues. V lost 3 bases and J lost 4, with 16 bases in between. Germline loops: CDR1 LNHNV, CDR2 YYDKDF (reference sequence). CDR3 DNA: TGTGCCACCAGCAGTGGTGGGCAGGGACTGAATCAGCCCCAGCATTTT. It specifies CATSSGGQGLNQPQHF.

V is TRBV6-5 and J is TRBJ1-1; no firm D call. V lost 0 bases to trimming and J lost 4 bases, with 12 bases between them. Per germline, CDR1 MNHEY and CDR2 SVGAGI. The CDR3 loop spans 15 amino acids. The CDR3 DNA reads as TGTGCCAGCAGTTACTCGTACTCTGAGGGCACTGAAGCTTTCTTT. Translated: CASSYSYSEGTEAFF.

This chain uses TRBV19 with TRBJ1-2; D gene ambiguous. Between the trimmed V and J ends, which lost 5 bases and 8 bases, there was a span of 9 bases. CDR3 size: 11 residues. Germline values: CDR1 LNHDA, CDR2 SQIVND (reference sequence). The CDR3 bases are TGTGCCAGTAGTGAGGCACGCGGCTACACCTTC. This codes for CASSEARGYTF.

The J gene is TRBJ2-7, the V gene TRBV12-3 or TRBV12-4, with 7 bases aligning to TRBD1. Trimming took 6 bases from V and 4 from J; bases not matched to a gene: 12. This CDR3 is 15 amino acids long. The DNA of the CDR3 is TGTGCCAGCAGCCCATCCCCAGGGGGTGTGTACGAGCAGTACTTC. Its protein product is CASSPSPGGVYEQYF.

At least ten counts were recorded for this clonotype. The chain employs TRBV2 and TRBJ2-7; 8 nucleotides line up with TRBD1. The J segment lost 6 bases and the V segment lost 2 bases, leaving 6 bases of the junction unmatched. Germline lookup yields CDR1 SNHLY and CDR2 FYNNEI. CDR3 length equals 14 residues. In DNA form, the CDR3 reads TGTGCCAGCAGTGAAAGTCAGGGGGCGCCCGAGCAGTACTTC. Its translation is CASSESQGAPEQYF.

This clonotype was seen a few times. V gene TRBV19 combines with J gene TRBJ2-7, with D maybe TRBD2 (5 bases). The germline V gene encodes CDR1 LNHDA and CDR2 SQIVND (reference sequence). CDR3 size: 12 residues. V dropped 3 bases and J dropped 7 bases, with 10 bases sitting between them. The CDR3 spells CASSMTGGEQYF. The CDR3 coding sequence is TGTGCCAGTAGTATGACCGGCGGGGAGCAGTACTTC. Full variable domain (outside the CDR3, taken from reference TRBV19 and TRBJ2-7): DGGITQSPKYLFRKEGQNVTLSCEQNLNHDAMYWYRQDPGQGLRLIYYSQIVNDFQKGDIAEGYSVSREKKESFPLTVTSAQKNPTAFYLCASSMTGGEQYFGPGTRLTVT.

This clonotype was recorded at least ten times. The chain recombines TRBV6-5 with TRBJ2-2; TRBD1 aligns across 11 bases. CDR1 MNHEY and CDR2 SVGAGI come from the germline V gene. V lost 4 bases and J lost 4; bases outside the gene matches: 5. The CDR3 spans 16 residues. The CDR3: CASSSYGTGGTGELFF. The CDR3 coding sequence is TGTGCCAGCAGTTCATACGGGACAGGGGGCACCGGGGAGCTGTTTTTT.